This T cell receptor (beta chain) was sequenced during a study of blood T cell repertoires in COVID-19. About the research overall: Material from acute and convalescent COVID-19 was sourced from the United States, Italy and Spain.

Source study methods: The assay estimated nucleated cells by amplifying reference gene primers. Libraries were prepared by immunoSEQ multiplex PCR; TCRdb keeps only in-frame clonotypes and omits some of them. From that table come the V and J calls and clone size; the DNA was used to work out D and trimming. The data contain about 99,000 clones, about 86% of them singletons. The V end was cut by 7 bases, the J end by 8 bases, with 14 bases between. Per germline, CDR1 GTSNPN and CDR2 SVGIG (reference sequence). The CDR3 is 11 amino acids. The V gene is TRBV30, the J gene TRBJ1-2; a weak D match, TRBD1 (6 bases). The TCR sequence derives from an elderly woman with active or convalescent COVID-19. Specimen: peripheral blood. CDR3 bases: TGTGCCTTACGAGCAGGGGCGGGCTACACCTTC. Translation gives CALRAGAGYTF.